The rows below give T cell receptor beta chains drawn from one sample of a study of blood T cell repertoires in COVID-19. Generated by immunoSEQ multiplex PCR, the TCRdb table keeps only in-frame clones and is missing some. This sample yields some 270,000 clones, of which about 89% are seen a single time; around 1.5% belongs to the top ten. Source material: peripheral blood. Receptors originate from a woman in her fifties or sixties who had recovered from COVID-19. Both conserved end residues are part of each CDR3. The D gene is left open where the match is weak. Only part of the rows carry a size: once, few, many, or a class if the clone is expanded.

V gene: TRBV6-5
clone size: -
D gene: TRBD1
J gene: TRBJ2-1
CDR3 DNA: TGTGCCAGCACCACCGACAGGGTAGGAAATGAGCAGTTCTTC
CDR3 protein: CASTTDRVGNEQFF

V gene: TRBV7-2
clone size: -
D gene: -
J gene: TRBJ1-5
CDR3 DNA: TGTGCCAGCAGCTCCCAAGGAGATCAGCCCCAGCATTTT
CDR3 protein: CASSSQGDQPQHF

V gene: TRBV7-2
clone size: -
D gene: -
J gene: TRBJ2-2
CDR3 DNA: TGTGCCAGCAGCTTAGGGGCACGTACGAACACCGGGGAGCTGTTTTTT
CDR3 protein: CASSLGARTNTGELFF

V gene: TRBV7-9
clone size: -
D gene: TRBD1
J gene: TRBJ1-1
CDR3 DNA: TGTGCCAGCAGCTTGAGGGCACCGGGACAGGGGGCTTCTGAAGCTTTCTTT
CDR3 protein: CASSLRAPGQGASEAFF

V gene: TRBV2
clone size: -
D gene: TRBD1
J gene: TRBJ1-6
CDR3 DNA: TGTGCCAGCACCGGAGGGACAGATAATTCACCCCTCCACTTT
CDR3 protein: CASTGGTDNSPLHF

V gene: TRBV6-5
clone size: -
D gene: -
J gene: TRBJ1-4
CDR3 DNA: TGTGCCAGCAATATGTATGCAACTAATGAAAAACTGTTTTTT
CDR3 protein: CASNMYATNEKLFF

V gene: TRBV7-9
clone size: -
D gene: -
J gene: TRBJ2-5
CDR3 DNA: TGTGCCAGCAGGTCAAGTTCCGGTGCGGGTTACCAAGAGACCCAGTACTTC
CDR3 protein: CASRSSSGAGYQETQYF

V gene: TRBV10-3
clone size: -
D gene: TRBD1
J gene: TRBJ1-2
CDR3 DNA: TGTGCCATCAGAAATTTATTCTTCTGGGACAGGCCACCGGGGAACTATGGCTACACCTTC
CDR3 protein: CAIRNLFFWDRPPGNYGYTF

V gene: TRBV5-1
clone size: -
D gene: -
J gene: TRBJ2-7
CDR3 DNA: TGCGCCAGCAGCTTGGCCGTACAGCTGGGCGAGCAGTACTTC
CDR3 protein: CASSLAVQLGEQYF

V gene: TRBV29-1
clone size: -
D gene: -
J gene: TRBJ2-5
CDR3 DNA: TGCAGCGCCATTTCAGGGGACGAGACCCAGTACTTC
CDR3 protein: CSAISGDETQYF

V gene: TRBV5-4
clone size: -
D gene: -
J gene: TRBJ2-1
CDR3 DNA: TGTGCCAGCAGCTTGTTGGGGCCCTACAATGAGCAGTTCTTC
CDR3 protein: CASSLLGPYNEQFF

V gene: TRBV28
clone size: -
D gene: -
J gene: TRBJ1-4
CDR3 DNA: TGTGCCAGCAGTTTATACCAAGGCAGGGCTAATGAAAAACTGTTTTTT
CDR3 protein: CASSLYQGRANEKLFF

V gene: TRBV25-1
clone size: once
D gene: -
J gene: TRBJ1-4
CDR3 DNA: TGTGCCAGCAGTGCCTACCGGGGGGACGAAAAACTGTTTTTT
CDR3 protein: CASSAYRGDEKLFF

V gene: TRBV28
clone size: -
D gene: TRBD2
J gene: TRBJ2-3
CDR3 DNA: TGTGCCAGCGGCTTAGCGGGGGGGCCGGATACGCAGTATTTT
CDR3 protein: CASGLAGGPDTQYF

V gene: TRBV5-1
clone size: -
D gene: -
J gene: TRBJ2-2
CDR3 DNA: TGCGCCAGCAGCTTGGGATACACGAACACCGGGGAGCTGTTTTTT
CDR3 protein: CASSLGYTNTGELFF

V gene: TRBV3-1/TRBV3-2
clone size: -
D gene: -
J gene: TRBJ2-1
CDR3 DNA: TGTGCCAGCAGCCAAGATATTAACACAGGGAAGGGTGAGCAGTTCTTC
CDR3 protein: CASSQDINTGKGEQFF

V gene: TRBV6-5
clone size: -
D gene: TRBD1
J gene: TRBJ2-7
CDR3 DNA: TGTGCCAGCAGTTCCCCACCGGGACAGGGGGACTACGAGCAGTACTTC
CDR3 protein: CASSSPPGQGDYEQYF

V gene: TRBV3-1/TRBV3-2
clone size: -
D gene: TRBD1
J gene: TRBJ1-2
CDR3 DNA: TGTGCCAGCAGCCCCCGGACAGGGCGCTATGGCTACACCTTC
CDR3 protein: CASSPRTGRYGYTF

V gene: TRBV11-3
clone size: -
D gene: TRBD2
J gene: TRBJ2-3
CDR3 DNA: TGTGCCAGCAGGGGCCCTAGCGGGGGGGCAACAGATACGCAGTATTTT
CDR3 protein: CASRGPSGGATDTQYF

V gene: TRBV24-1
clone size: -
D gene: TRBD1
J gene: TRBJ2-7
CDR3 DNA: TGTGCCACCAGTGACCTTGGGACAGGGGTCCACGAGCAGTACTTC
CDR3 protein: CATSDLGTGVHEQYF

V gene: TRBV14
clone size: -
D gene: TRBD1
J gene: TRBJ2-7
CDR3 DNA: TGTGCCAGCAGCCAAAACAGGGGGCCTTCGGACGAGCAGTACTTC
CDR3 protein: CASSQNRGPSDEQYF

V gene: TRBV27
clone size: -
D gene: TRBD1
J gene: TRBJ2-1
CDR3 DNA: TGTGCCAGCAGTTTTGACAGGGAGCTTAAGCAGTTCTTC
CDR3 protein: CASSFDRELKQFF

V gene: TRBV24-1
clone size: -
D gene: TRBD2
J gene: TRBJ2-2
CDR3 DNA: TGTGCCACCGGCGGGGGGGGAACCGGGGAGCTGTTTTTT
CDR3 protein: CATGGGGTGELFF

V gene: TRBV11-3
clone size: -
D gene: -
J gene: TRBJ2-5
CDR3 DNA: TGTGCCAGCAGCTTACGTGACCAAGAGACCCAGTACTTC
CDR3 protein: CASSLRDQETQYF

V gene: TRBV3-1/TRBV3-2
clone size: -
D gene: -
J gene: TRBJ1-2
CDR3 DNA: TGTGCCAGCAATTCGGGACACCGCTATGGCTACACCTTC
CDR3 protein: CASNSGHRYGYTF

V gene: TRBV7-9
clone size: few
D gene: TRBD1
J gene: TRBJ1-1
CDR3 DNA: TGTGCCAGCAGATCGACAGGGACTGAAGCTTTCTTT
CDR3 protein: CASRSTGTEAFF

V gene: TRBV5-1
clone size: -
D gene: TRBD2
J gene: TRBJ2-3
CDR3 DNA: TGCGCCAGCAGCTTGACTAGCGGCAGTACAGATACGCAGTATTTT
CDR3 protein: CASSLTSGSTDTQYF

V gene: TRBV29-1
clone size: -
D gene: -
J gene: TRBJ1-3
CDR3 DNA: TGCAGCGTTTGGGAGCGGGGCTCTGGAAACACCATATATTTT
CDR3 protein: CSVWERGSGNTIYF

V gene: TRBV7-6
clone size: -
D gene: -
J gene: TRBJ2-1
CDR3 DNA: TGTGCCAGCAGCTTTAACCTCGGACTTTTTAATGAGCAGTTCTTC
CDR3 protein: CASSFNLGLFNEQFF

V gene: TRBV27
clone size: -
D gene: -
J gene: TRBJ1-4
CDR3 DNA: TGTGCCAGCAGTTTATCGAGGGGCCTGGGGGGACTGTTTTTT
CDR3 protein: CASSLSRGLGGLFF

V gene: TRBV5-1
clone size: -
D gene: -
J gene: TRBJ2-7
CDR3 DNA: TGCGCCAGCAGCCCGGGGGTAGGGCTTTACGAGCAGTACTTC
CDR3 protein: CASSPGVGLYEQYF

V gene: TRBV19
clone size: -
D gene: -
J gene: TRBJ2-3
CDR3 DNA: TGTGCCAGTAGTATAGGCAACAGGGTGTTTCGCACAGATACGCAGTATTTT
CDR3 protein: CASSIGNRVFRTDTQYF

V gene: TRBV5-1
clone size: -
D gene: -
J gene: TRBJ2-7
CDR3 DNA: TGCGCCAGCAGCCCCAATGGCTCACCCTACGAGCAGTACTTC
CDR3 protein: CASSPNGSPYEQYF

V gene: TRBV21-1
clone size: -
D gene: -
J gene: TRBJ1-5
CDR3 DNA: TGTGCCAGCAGTTGTGGACAACCCCAGCATTTT
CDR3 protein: CASSCGQPQHF

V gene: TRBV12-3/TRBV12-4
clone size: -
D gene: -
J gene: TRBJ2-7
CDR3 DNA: TGTGCCAGCAGGAGGTCAGGGGCCGAGCAGTACTTC
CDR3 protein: CASRRSGAEQYF

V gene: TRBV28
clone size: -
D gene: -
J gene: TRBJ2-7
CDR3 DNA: TGTGCCAGCAGTCCTGTAGCCTACGAGCAGTACTTC
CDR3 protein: CASSPVAYEQYF

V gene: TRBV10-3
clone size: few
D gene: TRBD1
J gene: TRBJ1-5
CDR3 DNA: TGTGCCATCAGTGCCGAGGCAGGGGGGCAGCCCCAGCATTTT
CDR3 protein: CAISAEAGGQPQHF

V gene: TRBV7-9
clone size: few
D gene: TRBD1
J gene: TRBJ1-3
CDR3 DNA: TGTGCCAGCAGCAACTCCGGGACAGGGGGCGGAAACACCATATATTTT
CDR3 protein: CASSNSGTGGGNTIYF

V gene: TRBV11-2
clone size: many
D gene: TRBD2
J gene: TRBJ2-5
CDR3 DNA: TGTGCCAGCAGCTCCCTAGCGGGGCGCACCCGGACCCAGTACTTC
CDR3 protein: CASSSLAGRTRTQYF

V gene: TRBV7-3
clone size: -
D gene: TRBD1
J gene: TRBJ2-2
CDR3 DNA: TGTGCCAGCAGCACAGGGGAGGGGGAGCTGTTTTTT
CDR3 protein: CASSTGEGELFF

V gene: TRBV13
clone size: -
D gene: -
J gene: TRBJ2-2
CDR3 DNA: TGTGCCAGCAGCTCTCCCAGCTCGGGGAACACCGGGGAGCTGTTTTTT
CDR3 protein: CASSSPSSGNTGELFF

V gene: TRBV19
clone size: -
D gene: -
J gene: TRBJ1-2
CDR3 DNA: TGTGCCAGTAGTAGCGACAGCTACTATGGCTACACCTTC
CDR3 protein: CASSSDSYYGYTF

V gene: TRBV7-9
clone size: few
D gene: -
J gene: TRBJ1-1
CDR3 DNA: TGTGCCAGCAGCTTAGGAGTGGTAGTGAACACTGAAGCTTTCTTT
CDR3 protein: CASSLGVVVNTEAFF

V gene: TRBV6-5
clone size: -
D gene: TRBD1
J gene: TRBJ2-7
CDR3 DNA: TGTGCCAGCAGCACTAGGGACAGGGGCAACGAGCAGTACTTC
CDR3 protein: CASSTRDRGNEQYF

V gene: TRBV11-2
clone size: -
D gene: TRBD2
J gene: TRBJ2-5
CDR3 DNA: TGTGCCAGCAGCCGCACTAGCGGGGCGGGGGAGACCCAGTACTTC
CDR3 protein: CASSRTSGAGETQYF

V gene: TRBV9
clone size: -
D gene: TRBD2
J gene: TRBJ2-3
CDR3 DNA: TGTGCCAGCAGCGTATGGCGGGGGGGTGCGGATACGCAGTATTTT
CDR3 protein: CASSVWRGGADTQYF

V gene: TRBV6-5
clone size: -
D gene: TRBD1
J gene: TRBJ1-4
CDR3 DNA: TGTGCCAGCAGCAAGACAGGGTGGAATGAAAAACTGTTTTTT
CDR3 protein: CASSKTGWNEKLFF

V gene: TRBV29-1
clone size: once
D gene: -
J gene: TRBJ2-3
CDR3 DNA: TGCAGCGCCCGGACAGAGGCGGATACGCAGTATTTT
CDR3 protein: CSARTEADTQYF

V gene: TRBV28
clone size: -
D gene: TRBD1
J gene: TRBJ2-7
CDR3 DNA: TGTGCCAGCGGTAACTTTGGGACAGGGAAGAAGCAGTACTTC
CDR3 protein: CASGNFGTGKKQYF

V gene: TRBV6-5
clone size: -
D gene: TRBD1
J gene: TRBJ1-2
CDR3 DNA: TGTGCCAGCACCCCGACAGGGTTTAACTATGGCTACACCTTC
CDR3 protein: CASTPTGFNYGYTF

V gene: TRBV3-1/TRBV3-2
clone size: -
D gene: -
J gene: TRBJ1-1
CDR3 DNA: TGTGCCAGCAACCTGGGGCGGAACACTGAAGCTTTCTTT
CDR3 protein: CASNLGRNTEAFF